The clone carrying this T cell receptor beta chain was recorded a few times. What it binds is not known. This record belongs to a study of T cells after yellow fever vaccination. Whole-study results and caveats: Peak timing came faster in the weaker secondary response, day 5 versus 15. The study re-detected most primary-vaccination clones after the booster (about 96% CD4, 85% to 90% CD8). The CD4 and CD8 compartments had a small share of their clonotypes in common.

TCRdb reanalysed the 5' RACE reads using MiXCR and keeps one entry per CDR3 protein. The sample lists 400,000 to 650,000 distinct CDR3 sequences; about a fifth were seen once. The CDR3 spans 14 residues. The V gene lost 4 bases and the J gene lost 2 bases, with 12 bases spanning the gap. CDR1 and CDR2 from the germline V gene are DFQATT and SNEGSKA (reference sequence). The sample in question was PBMCs, obtained roughly 20 days after the first yellow fever vaccination. The chain is built from TRBV20-1 and TRBJ2-1; D may match TRBD1 or TRBD2 (7 bases each). This receptor was identified in a man aged 18 to 29 who received the YFV17D yellow fever vaccine. CDR3 sequence: CSATGGEAYNEQFF. Here the CDR3 DNA reads TGCAGTGCTACAGGGGGGGAGGCCTACAATGAGCAGTTCTTC.